A single sample gave rise to the 30 T cell receptor beta chains below, sequenced in a study of blood T cell repertoires in COVID-19. Only in-frame clones appear in the TCRdb table, and some are missing; sequencing was by immunoSEQ multiplex PCR. In the table there are approximately 130,000 clones, 70% to 80% of which are singletons. The sequenced material came from peripheral blood. The receptor source for this set is a human donor in a cohort sampled during active COVID-19.

The chain combines TRBV9 with TRBJ1-1; D uncertain. The germline CDR1 and CDR2 sequences are SGDLS and YYNGEE. V was pared by 4 bases and J by 5 bases, with 12 bases between. CDR3 length equals 13 residues. The CDR3 sequence is CASSQEGWTEAFF. The CDR3 DNA is TGTGCCAGCAGCCAGGAAGGATGGACTGAAGCTTTCTTT.

J is TRBJ2-1 and V is TRBV28; TRBD1 agrees at 11 bases. The CDR3 has 14 amino acids. In germline, CDR1 is MDHEN, CDR2 SYDVKM. V was clipped by 7 bases and J by 5 bases; unmatched bases: 4. The CDR3 here is CASNQGQGDNEQFF. CDR3 bases: TGTGCCAGCAACCAGGGACAGGGGGACAATGAGCAGTTCTTC.

The J gene is TRBJ2-5, the V gene TRBV11-2; D is ambiguous. Deletions cut 1 base from V and 2 bases from J, with 14 bases between. Germline CDR1 and CDR2: SGHAT and FQNNGV. CDR3 size: 16 residues. The CDR3 DNA reads as TGTGCCAGCAGCTTAGTGGGCCCTGGGTGGCAAGAGACCCAGTACTTC. Its translation is CASSLVGPGWQETQYF. The whole variable domain, filled in from reference TRBV11-2 and TRBJ2-5, reads EAGVAQSPRYKIIEKRQSVAFWCNPISGHATLYWYQQILGQGPKLLIQFQNNGVVDDSQLPKDRFSAERLKGVDSTLKIQPAKLEDSAVYLCASSLVGPGWQETQYFGPGTRLLVL.

This sequence joins TRBV14 and TRBJ1-6; 8 positions agree with TRBD1. The germline CDR1 and CDR2 sequences are SGHDN and FVKESK. This CDR3 has 17 amino acids. The trim removed 1 base at V and 13 bases at J, leaving 15 bases unmatched. The CDR3 loop reads CASSQGSPGQEGFPLHF. The CDR3 DNA is TGTGCCAGCAGCCAAGGCAGCCCGGGACAGGAAGGTTTCCCCCTCCACTTT.

Details on this clone: The sample contains more than one DNA sequence encoding this CDR3. The chain is built from TRBV18 and TRBJ2-1; weak D call: TRBD2 (5 bases). V lost 1 base and J lost 5, with 9 bases in between. The CDR3 loop spans 14 amino acids. The germline V gene has CDR1 KGHSH and CDR2 LQKENI. This CDR3 reads CASSPLTRNNEQFF. The CDR3 nucleotides are TGTGCCAGCTCACCACTCACTAGGAACAATGAGCAGTTCTTC.

This chain links TRBV10-1 with TRBJ2-4; D possibly corresponds to TRBD2 (6 bases). This CDR3 is built from 15 residues. Germline V lookup: CDR1 WNHNN, CDR2 SYGVQD (reference sequence). The V gene lost 3 bases and the J gene lost 2 bases, with 11 bases spanning the gap. The CDR3, as DNA: TGCGCCAGCAGTGATCGCGGGGATCCCAAAAACATTCAGTACTTC. This codes for CASSDRGDPKNIQYF.

This clone was observed a handful of times. The CDR3 sequence is CASSQGQRFEAFF. The CDR3 DNA sequence: TGTGCCAGCAGCCAAGGACAGCGCTTCGAAGCTTTCTTT. The chain combines TRBV3-1 (or the pseudogene TRBV3-2) with TRBJ1-1, with D possibly matching TRBD1 (5 bases). Looked up from germline, CDR1 is LGHDT and CDR2 is YNNKEL (reference sequence). V was trimmed by 1 base and J by 8 bases, leaving 11 bases between them. The CDR3 spans 13 residues.

This rearrangement joins TRBV5-1 to TRBJ2-3, with D tentatively TRBD2 (5 bases). The CDR3 length is 15 residues. Germline V gene lookup returns CDR1 SGHRS and CDR2 YFSETQ. Trimming left V 3 bases short and J 2 bases short, with 13 bases between. CDR3 region: CASSSLRTVTDTQYF. In DNA, the CDR3 is TGCGCCAGCAGCTCGCTTCGGACTGTCACAGATACGCAGTATTTT.

The rearrangement joins TRBV27 to TRBJ1-1, with TRBD1 matching over 9 bases. Germline assignment: CDR1 MNHEY and CDR2 SMNVEV (reference sequence). After removal of 5 bases from V and 1 base from J, the junction contained 8 bases not matched to a gene. This CDR3 region has 16 residues. This CDR3 is CASSPTGTGTNTEAFF. The CDR3 region has the DNA TGTGCCAGCAGTCCAACCGGGACAGGGACGAACACTGAAGCTTTCTTT.

The count of this clone is one. The chain has TRBV28 and TRBJ2-7, with D perhaps matching TRBD2 (6 bases). Germline CDR1 reads MDHEN; CDR2 reads SYDVKM. V was trimmed by 2 bases and J by 3 bases, leaving 8 bases between them. The CDR3 extends over 13 amino acids. This chain's CDR3 is CASSLGRLYEQYF. Written as DNA, the CDR3 is TGTGCCAGCAGTTTAGGGAGGCTCTACGAGCAGTACTTC.

The V and J genes are TRBV2 and TRBJ1-5, with 7 bases identical to TRBD1. CDR1 and CDR2 (germline): SNHLY, FYNNEI. J gave up 3 bases and V 8 bases, and 4 bases lay outside the gene matches. This CDR3 region has 13 residues. The CDR3 sequence: CASGQATNQPQHF. The CDR3 DNA reads TGTGCCAGCGGACAGGCCACCAATCAGCCCCAGCATTTT.

The chain has TRBV4-1 and TRBJ1-3, with D maybe TRBD1 (6 bases). The CDR3 covers 16 residues. CDR1 and CDR2 from the germline V gene are MGHRA and YSYEKL. Deletions cut 3 bases from V and 0 bases from J, with 12 bases between. The CDR3 region has the DNA TGCGCCAGCAGCCAGGGGGCGGCCTACTCTGGAAACACCATATATTTT. Protein product: CASSQGAAYSGNTIYF.

The V and J genes are TRBV5-1 and TRBJ1-1; 8 bases are a match to TRBD1. The germline CDR1 and CDR2 sequences are SGHRS and YFSETQ. Trimming removed 8 bases from V and 0 bases from J; junction bases left unmatched: 6. The CDR3 has 14 amino acids. The CDR3 bases are TGCGCCAGTAACAGGGGGGCCATGAACACTGAAGCTTTCTTT. It translates to CASNRGAMNTEAFF.

The rearrangement uses TRBV30 and TRBJ1-5, with D perhaps TRBD1 (6 bases). The CDR3 has 15 amino acids. The V and J ends lost 1 base and 0 bases respectively, with 10 bases between them. Germline V CDR1 and CDR2: GTSNPN, SVGIG (reference sequence). The CDR3 here is CAWSADSHSNQPQHF. The CDR3 nucleotides read TGTGCCTGGAGTGCGGACAGTCATAGCAATCAGCCCCAGCATTTT. The full variable domain, in which reference TRBV30 and TRBJ1-5 provide the parts outside the CDR3, is SQTIHQWPATLVQPVGSPLSLECTVEGTSNPNLYWYRQAAGRGLQLLFYSVGIGQISSEVPQNLSASRPQDRQFILSSKKLLLSDSGFYLCAWSADSHSNQPQHFGDGTRLSIL.

The V call is TRBV5-4, the J call TRBJ1-3; 8 positions agree with TRBD1. CDR3 length: 15 residues. V was pared by 5 bases and J by 7 bases, with 11 bases of the junction left unmatched. Germline CDR1 reads SGHNT; CDR2 reads YYREEE (reference sequence). The CDR3 region has the DNA TGTGCCAGCAGAGCGGACAGGGAAATTACGAACACCATATATTTT. Its translation: CASRADREITNTIYF.

The chain employs TRBV7-9 and TRBJ2-3, with D tentatively TRBD2 (6 bases). V gave up 5 bases and J gave up 6 bases, with 21 bases separating them. This CDR3 contains 16 residues. CDR1 and CDR2 (germline): SEHNR, FQNEAQ (reference sequence). CDR3 nucleotides: TGTGCCAGCAGCCCCCGTGGGCGGGGTCGGAAGGATACGCAGTATTTT. Amino acid sequence: CASSPRGRGRKDTQYF.

V gene TRBV7-9 combines with J gene TRBJ2-7, with D perhaps TRBD2 (7 bases). V was pared by 0 bases and J by 3 bases, with 18 bases between. Per germline, CDR1 SEHNR and CDR2 FQNEAQ (reference sequence). The CDR3 totals 17 residues. Here the CDR3 reads CASSLATGGTTDYEQYF. CDR3 bases: TGTGCCAGCAGCTTAGCGACCGGGGGGACAACGGACTACGAGCAGTACTTC.

CDR3 region: CASSSSGQGDGYTF. CDR3 bases: TGTGCCAGCAGCAGTTCGGGACAGGGAGATGGCTACACCTTC. The genes are TRBV21-1 and TRBJ1-2; no check of the table's D call, TRBD1, against the DNA was made. TRBV21-1 is annotated as a pseudogene. The CDR3 contains 14 residues.

The V gene is TRBV29-1, the J gene TRBJ2-4; possible D gene TRBD2, 6 bases. The CDR3 has 13 amino acids. The germline gives CDR1 SQVTM, CDR2 ANQGSEA. V dropped 3 bases and J dropped 5 bases, with 11 bases sitting between them. DNA of the CDR3: TGCAGCGTTGAGGGAGGTGGCGAAAACATTCAGTACTTC. Residues: CSVEGGGENIQYF.

The chain has TRBV28 and TRBJ2-3, with unresolved D. V shed 4 bases and J shed 4 bases, with 6 bases lying between them. Per germline, CDR1 MDHEN and CDR2 SYDVKM. The CDR3 loop spans 12 amino acids. CDR3 sequence reads: CASSSGPDTQYF. The CDR3 DNA sequence: TGTGCCAGCAGTTCGGGTCCAGATACGCAGTATTTT.

This chain uses TRBV11-2 with TRBJ2-7; 9 nucleotides match TRBD1. The trim removed 6 bases at V and 0 bases at J, leaving 12 bases unmatched. Germline V gives CDR1 SGHAT, CDR2 FQNNGV. This CDR3 region has 17 residues. The CDR3, as DNA: TGTGCCAGCAGTTTAAGGACAGGGGCCCTTTACTCCTACGAGCAGTACTTC. As protein: CASSLRTGALYSYEQYF.

The chain combines TRBV5-4 with TRBJ1-1, with TRBD1 identical over 7 bases. The length of the CDR3 is 14 residues. Losses at the gene ends were 4 bases for V and 1 base for J; bases not matched to a gene: 4. CDR1 is SGHNT and CDR2 is YYREEE in the germline V gene (reference sequence). In nucleotides, the CDR3 is TGTGCCAGCAGCGGCCGGGACAGGAACACTGAAGCTTTCTTT. This sequence encodes CASSGRDRNTEAFF.

This clone was found a few times. This chain joins TRBV9 and TRBJ2-2; weak D call: TRBD1 (6 bases). The CDR3 has 15 residues. Germline values: CDR1 SGDLS, CDR2 YYNGEE. The V end was cut by 0 bases, the J end by 7 bases, with 13 bases between. The CDR3 DNA sequence: TGTGCCAGCAGCGTAGGCCCAGGGGTAAGCGGGGAGCTGTTTTTT. This codes for CASSVGPGVSGELFF.

The CDR3 region has the DNA TGTGCCAGCAGCCAACCCACTAGCGGGGTGAAGTACGAGCAGTACTTC. Translated, it gives CASSQPTSGVKYEQYF. The J gene is TRBJ2-7, the V gene TRBV4-2, with 10 bases matching TRBD2. V dropped 2 bases and J dropped 4; count of bases not matched to a gene: 8. Germline V gives CDR1 LGHNA, CDR2 YNFKEQ. The CDR3 consists of 16 residues.

The chain recombines TRBV4-2 with TRBJ2-5; 8 positions agree with TRBD2. Losses at the gene ends were 2 bases for V and 3 bases for J; bases not matched to a gene: 5. This CDR3 is 15 amino acids long. Germline V gene data show CDR1 as LGHNA and CDR2 as YNFKEQ. The CDR3 sequence: CASSQPGLGEETQYF. In DNA, the CDR3 is TGTGCCAGCAGCCAACCGGGACTAGGGGAAGAGACCCAGTACTTC.

The chain links TRBV19 to TRBJ2-7, with D unclear. Germline assignment: CDR1 LNHDA and CDR2 SQIVND (reference sequence). Trimming removed 4 bases from V and 3 bases from J, with 13 bases in between. This CDR3 has 14 amino acids. The DNA for the CDR3 is TGTGCCAGTAGTAGGCCGGAGACGGGCTACGAGCAGTACTTC. Translated: CASSRPETGYEQYF.

The J gene is TRBJ2-2, the V gene TRBV1; the table names TRBD1, a call not compared with the DNA. TRBV1 is reported as a pseudogene. The CDR3 runs 16 residues. CDR3: CTSSEGAGQDKRELFF. CDR3 DNA: TGCACCAGCAGCGAGGGGGCAGGACAGGACAAACGGGAGCTGTTTTTT.

The chain combines TRBV15 with TRBJ1-4; 11 nucleotides align to TRBD1. Trimming took 3 bases from V and 7 from J; bases not matched to a gene: 4. In germline, CDR1 is LNHNV, CDR2 YYDKDF (reference sequence). This CDR3 region has 15 residues. The CDR3 DNA reads TGTGCCACCAGCAGTTGGACAGGGGGCGGTGAAAAACTGTTTTTT. This sequence encodes CATSSWTGGGEKLFF.

This clone appeared a single time. The genes are TRBV30 and TRBJ1-5, with D uncertain. The CDR3 has 13 residues. Trimming took off 0 bases at V and 6 bases at J, with 9 bases between the two ends. CDR1 is GTSNPN and CDR2 is SVGIG in the germline V gene (reference sequence). The CDR3 DNA is TGTGCCTGGAGTGTAAATGAGGGTCAGCCCCAGCATTTT. This encodes CAWSVNEGQPQHF. Full variable domain (rest looked up from reference TRBV30 and TRBJ1-5): SQTIHQWPATLVQPVGSPLSLECTVEGTSNPNLYWYRQAAGRGLQLLFYSVGIGQISSEVPQNLSASRPQDRQFILSSKKLLLSDSGFYLCAWSVNEGQPQHFGDGTRLSIL.

This clone was seen just once. The J gene is TRBJ2-5, the V gene TRBV11-2; 10 bases agree with TRBD1. In germline, CDR1 is SGHAT, CDR2 FQNNGV. After removal of 3 bases from V and 4 bases from J, the junction contained 11 bases not matched to a gene. The CDR3 contains 17 residues. This CDR3 is CASSFNFLRTGGETQYF. CDR3 sequence (DNA): TGTGCCAGCAGCTTTAATTTTCTACGGACAGGGGGAGAGACCCAGTACTTC. The full variable domain, rest sourced from reference TRBV11-2 and TRBJ2-5, is EAGVAQSPRYKIIEKRQSVAFWCNPISGHATLYWYQQILGQGPKLLIQFQNNGVVDDSQLPKDRFSAERLKGVDSTLKIQPAKLEDSAVYLCASSFNFLRTGGETQYFGPGTRLLVL.